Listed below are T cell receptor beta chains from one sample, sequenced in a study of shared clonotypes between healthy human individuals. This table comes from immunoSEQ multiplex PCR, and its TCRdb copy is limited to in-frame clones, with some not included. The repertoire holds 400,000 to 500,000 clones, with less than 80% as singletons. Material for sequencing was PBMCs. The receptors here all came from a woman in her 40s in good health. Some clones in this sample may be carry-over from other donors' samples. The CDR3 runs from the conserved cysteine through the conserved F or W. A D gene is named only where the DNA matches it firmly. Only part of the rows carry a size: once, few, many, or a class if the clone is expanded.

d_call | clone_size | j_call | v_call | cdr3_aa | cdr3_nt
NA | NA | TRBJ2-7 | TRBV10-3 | CAISEVLGYEQYF | TGTGCCATCAGTGAGGTTTTGGGGTACGAGCAGTACTTC
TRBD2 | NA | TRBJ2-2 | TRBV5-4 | CALRQGGLAGGSAGELFF | TGTGCCCTTCGACAGGGGGGACTAGCGGGAGGAAGTGCCGGGGAGCTGTTTTTT
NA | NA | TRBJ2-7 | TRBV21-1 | CASSQVTSGDTEQYF | TGTGCCAGCAGCCAGGTGACTAGCGGAGATACCGAGCAGTACTTC
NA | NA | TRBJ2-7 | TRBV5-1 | CASSFSGALSYEQYF | TGCGCCAGCAGCTTCTCGGGGGCACTCTCCTACGAGCAGTACTTC
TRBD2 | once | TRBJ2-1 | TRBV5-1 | CASSLEPSGSDYNEQFF | TGCGCCAGCAGCTTGGAGCCTAGCGGGAGCGACTACAATGAGCAGTTCTTC
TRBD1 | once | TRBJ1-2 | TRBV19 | CASSIETGHYGYTF | TGTGCCAGTAGTATAGAGACAGGGCACTATGGCTACACCTTC
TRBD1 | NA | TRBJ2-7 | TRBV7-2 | CASSLVADRGDEQYF | TGTGCCAGCAGCTTAGTGGCGGACAGGGGCGACGAGCAGTACTTC
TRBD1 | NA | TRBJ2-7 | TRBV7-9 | CASSSSPGTGNHEQYF | TGTGCCAGCAGTTCTTCCCCCGGGACAGGGAACCACGAGCAGTACTTC
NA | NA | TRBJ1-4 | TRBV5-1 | CASSPVGLNEKLFF | TGCGCCAGCAGCCCAGTGGGCCTTAATGAAAAACTGTTTTTT
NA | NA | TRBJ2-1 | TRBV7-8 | CASSQRGGNYNEQFF | TGTGCCAGCAGCCAAAGGGGCGGTAACTACAATGAGCAGTTCTTC
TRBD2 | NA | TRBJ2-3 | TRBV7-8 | CASSPRTSRQDTQYF | TGTGCCAGCAGCCCTCGGACTAGCCGGCAAGATACGCAGTATTTT
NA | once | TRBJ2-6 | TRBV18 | CASSPRLISGANVLTF | TGTGCCAGCTCACCCCGACTGATCTCTGGGGCCAACGTCCTGACTTTC
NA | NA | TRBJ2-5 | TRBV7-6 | CASSLSVAGETQYF | TGTGCCAGCAGCTTAAGTGTGGCAGGGGAGACCCAGTACTTC
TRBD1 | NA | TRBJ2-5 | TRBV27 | CASRDVGGKETQYF | TGTGCCAGCAGAGATGTAGGGGGCAAAGAGACCCAGTACTTC
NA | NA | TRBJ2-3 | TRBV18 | CASSLQANAGPDTQYF | TGTGCCAGCTCATTACAGGCTAATGCCGGGCCAGATACGCAGTATTTT
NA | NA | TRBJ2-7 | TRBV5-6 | CASSLDVWRGSSYEQYF | TGTGCCAGCAGCTTGGATGTGTGGCGGGGCAGCTCCTACGAGCAGTACTTC
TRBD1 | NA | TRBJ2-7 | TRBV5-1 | CASSDGTDPYEQYF | TGCGCCAGCAGCGACGGGACAGACCCATACGAGCAGTACTTC
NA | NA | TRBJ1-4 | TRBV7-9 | CASSAGPSTNEKLFF | TGTGCCAGCAGCGCAGGGCCTTCAACTAATGAAAAACTGTTTTTT
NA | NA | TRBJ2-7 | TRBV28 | CASSPWGAGASPYEQYF | TGTGCCAGCAGTCCCTGGGGGGCGGGAGCTTCCCCCTACGAGCAGTACTTC
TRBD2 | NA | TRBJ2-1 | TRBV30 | CAWIKGLAGEYNEQFF | TGTGCCTGGATAAAGGGACTAGCGGGAGAGTACAATGAGCAGTTCTTC
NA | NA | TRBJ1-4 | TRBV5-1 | CASSPGRINEKLFF | TGCGCCAGCAGCCCGGGACGTATTAATGAAAAACTGTTTTTT
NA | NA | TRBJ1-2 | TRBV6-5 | CASSLPGKGYTF | TGTGCCAGCAGTCTTCCAGGGAAGGGCTACACCTTC
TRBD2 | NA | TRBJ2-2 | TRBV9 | CASSVDPAGGGELFF | TGTGCCAGCAGCGTGGACCCGGCGGGAGGTGGGGAGCTGTTTTTT
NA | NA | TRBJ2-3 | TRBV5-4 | CASSTGLPTDTQYF | TGTGCCAGCAGCACCGGACTACCGACAGATACGCAGTATTTT
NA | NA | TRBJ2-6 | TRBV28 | CASSSIWGDGANVLTF | TGTGCCAGCAGCTCTATTTGGGGGGATGGGGCCAACGTCCTGACTTTC
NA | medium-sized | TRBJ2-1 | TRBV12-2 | CASRLGALAGGSDEQFF | TGTGCAAGTCGCTTAGGGGCCCTAGCGGGAGGGAGCGATGAGCAGTTCTTC
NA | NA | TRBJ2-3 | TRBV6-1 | CASSDRATDTQYF | TGTGCCAGCAGTGACAGGGCCACAGATACGCAGTATTTT
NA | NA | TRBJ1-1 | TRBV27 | CASSLGGNTEAFF | TGTGCCAGCAGTTTGGGCGGGAACACTGAAGCTTTCTTT
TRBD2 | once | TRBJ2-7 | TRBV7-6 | CASSRTSGSRHEQYF | TGTGCCAGCAGCCGTACTAGCGGGAGCCGGCACGAGCAGTACTTC
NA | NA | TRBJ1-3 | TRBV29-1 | CSVETVGHTPAIYF | TGCAGCGTTGAAACAGTGGGGCATACACCGGCCATATATTTT
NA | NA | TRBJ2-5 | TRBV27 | CASSSTERTQYF | TGTGCCAGCAGTTCTACCGAACGGACCCAGTACTTC
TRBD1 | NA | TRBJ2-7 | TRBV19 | CASSAGTASYEQYF | TGTGCCAGTAGTGCTGGGACAGCCTCCTACGAGCAGTACTTC
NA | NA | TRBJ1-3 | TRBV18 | CASSLDISSGNTIYF | TGTGCCAGCTCACTAGACATCAGCTCTGGAAACACCATATATTTT
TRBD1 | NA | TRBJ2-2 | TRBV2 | CASMSGTENTGELFF | TGTGCCAGCATGTCCGGGACAGAGAACACCGGGGAGCTGTTTTTT
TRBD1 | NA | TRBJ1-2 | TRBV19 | CASMAFDTRGRNYGYTF | TGTGCCAGTATGGCCTTTGATACCAGGGGGCGTAACTATGGCTACACCTTC
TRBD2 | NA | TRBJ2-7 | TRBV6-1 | CASRIAGGSYEQYF | TGTGCCAGCCGAATAGCGGGGGGGTCCTACGAGCAGTACTTC
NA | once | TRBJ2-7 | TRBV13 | CASSLRFRGYKGEQYF | TGTGCCAGCAGCTTACGTTTCCGTGGGTACAAGGGGGAGCAGTACTTC
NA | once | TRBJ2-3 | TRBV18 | CASSPLGTSADTQYF | TGTGCCAGCTCCCCACTGGGGACCTCCGCAGATACGCAGTATTTT
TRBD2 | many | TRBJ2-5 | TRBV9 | CASSVGLAGGTQYF | TGTGCCAGCAGCGTCGGACTAGCGGGAGGGACCCAGTACTTC
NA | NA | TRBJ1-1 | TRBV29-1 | CSAKEQAWWGTEAFF | TGCAGCGCCAAAGAACAGGCCTGGTGGGGCACTGAAGCTTTCTTT